The 23 T cell receptor beta chains listed next were all sequenced from one sample in a study of T cells of healthy individuals. TCRdb processed the 5' RACE reads anew with MiXCR; each CDR3 protein has one entry. The table lists 75,000 to 95,000 distinct CDR3 sequences, more than 5% of them singletons. The receptors stem from a female donor in good health.

In its sample, this clonotype was seen many times. The chain couples TRBV11-2 to TRBJ1-1; no clear D gene. CDR1 and CDR2 from the germline V gene are SGHAT and FQNNGV. The CDR3 spans 14 residues. V lost 6 bases, J lost 0 bases, and 11 bases lay in between. In DNA, the CDR3 is TGTGCCAGCAGTTTCACCACAGTGAACACTGAAGCTTTCTTT. Its protein product is CASSFTTVNTEAFF.

Many counts were recorded for this clonotype. J is TRBJ2-2 and V is TRBV20-1; D is ambiguous. Trimming removed 3 bases from V and 5 bases from J, with 10 bases in between. The CDR3 consists of 13 residues. Germline assignment: CDR1 DFQATT and CDR2 SNEGSKA (reference sequence). Here the CDR3 reads CSARTVGTGELFF. The CDR3 DNA reads as TGCAGTGCTAGGACCGTTGGGACCGGGGAGCTGTTTTTT.

Many counts were recorded for this clonotype. V gene TRBV20-1 combines with J gene TRBJ1-4; D is unresolved. Trimming stripped 3 bases from V and 8 bases from J, with 22 bases between. CDR3 length: 16 amino acids. Germline CDR1 is DFQATT and CDR2 is SNEGSKA (reference sequence). This CDR3 is CSASGWATEGGEKLFF. In DNA form, the CDR3 reads TGCAGTGCTAGTGGATGGGCGACGGAAGGTGGGGAAAAACTGTTTTTT.

In this sample, this clonotype turned up a few times. This chain joins TRBV7-8 and TRBJ2-3; TRBD2 agrees at 9 bases. The CDR3 spans 17 residues. The V and J ends lost 5 bases and 0 bases, in that order; junction bases with no gene match: 9. Germline V CDR1 and CDR2: SGHVS, FQNEAQ. The CDR3 nucleotides read TGTGCCAGCAGCCCTTGGACTAGCGCTATGAGCACAGATACGCAGTATTTT. Its translation is CASSPWTSAMSTDTQYF.

This clonotype has ten or more counts. This chain uses TRBV12-3 or TRBV12-4 with TRBJ2-7; maybe TRBD2 (5 bases). This CDR3 has 14 residues. The V end lost 6 bases, the J end lost 2 bases, and 14 bases lay between the germline ends. The CDR3 sequence: CASRLSGSPYEQYF. CDR3 DNA sequence: TGTGCCAGCAGGCTCTCGGGATCCCCCTACGAGCAGTACTTC.

This clonotype turned up a few times. The chain uses TRBV5-4 and TRBJ2-5, with 7 bases that match TRBD2. The CDR3 has 14 residues. V lost 2 bases and J lost 4; bases outside the gene matches: 5. Per germline, CDR1 SGHNT and CDR2 YYREEE (reference sequence). CDR3 bases: TGTGCCAGCAGCTTAGCGGGAAGTTCAGAGACCCAGTACTTC. This sequence encodes CASSLAGSSETQYF.

This clonotype was counted ten times or more. The rearrangement links TRBV4-2 to TRBJ2-1; 8 nucleotides line up with TRBD2. Looked up from germline, CDR1 is LGHNA and CDR2 is YNFKEQ. J lost 0 bases, V lost 1 base, and 11 bases had no gene match. The CDR3 loop spans 19 amino acids. The CDR3 protein is CASSQAGASGPGSYNEQFF. Here the CDR3 DNA reads TGTGCCAGCAGCCAAGCGGGGGCTAGCGGGCCAGGCTCCTACAATGAGCAGTTCTTC.

This clonotype has more than one count but fewer than ten. CDR3 DNA sequence: TGTGCCAGTAGTGGCGGACAGTATGGCTACACCTTC. Protein sequence: CASSGGQYGYTF. V gene TRBV19 combines with J gene TRBJ1-2, with a possible D match to TRBD1 (6 bases). This CDR3 has 12 amino acids. Germline V gives CDR1 LNHDA, CDR2 SQIVND (reference sequence). V was cut by 5 bases and J by 5 bases, with 9 bases left in between.

This chain uses TRBV7-9 with TRBJ2-3; D might be TRBD1 or TRBD2, each matching 5 bases. There are 13 residues in the CDR3. The V end was cut by 3 bases, the J end by 6 bases, with 10 bases between. Germline values: CDR1 SEHNR, CDR2 FQNEAQ (reference sequence). CDR3: CASSFGWGDTQYF. In nucleotides, the CDR3 is TGTGCCAGCAGCTTTGGATGGGGGGATACGCAGTATTTT. Looking up the rest from reference TRBV7-9 and TRBJ2-3 gives the full variable domain: DTGVSQNPRHKITKRGQNVTFRCDPISEHNRLYWYRQTLGQGPEFLTYFQNEAQLEKSRLLSDRFSAERPKGSFSTLEIQRTEQGDSAMYLCASSFGWGDTQYFGPGTRLTVL.

This clonotype was seen many times. This chain connects TRBV9 to TRBJ2-5; 9 bases line up with TRBD2. V lost 2 bases to trimming and J lost 3 bases; unmatched junction nucleotides: 2. The CDR3 runs 14 residues. Germline CDR1 and CDR2: SGDLS and YYNGEE. The CDR3 DNA reads TGTGCCAGCAGCGTTAGCGGGAGCAAAGAGACCCAGTACTTC. Protein product: CASSVSGSKETQYF. The full variable domain, in which reference TRBV9 and TRBJ2-5 provide the parts outside the CDR3, is DSGVTQTPKHLITATGQRVTLRCSPRSGDLSVYWYQQSLDQGLQFLIQYYNGEERAKGNILERFSAQQFPDLHSELNLSSLELGDSALYFCASSVSGSKETQYFGPGTRLLVL.

The V gene is TRBV12-3 or TRBV12-4, the J gene TRBJ2-1; perhaps TRBD2 as D (5 bases). Trimming removed 5 bases from V and 2 bases from J, with 7 bases in between. The CDR3 covers 13 residues. CDR3 region: CASSPGAYNEQFF. DNA for the CDR3: TGTGCCAGCAGTCCCGGGGCCTACAATGAGCAGTTCTTC.

V and J are TRBV3-1 and TRBJ1-4; 9 nucleotides match TRBD1. Trimming removed 3 bases from V and 9 bases from J; junction bases left unmatched: 11. The V gene's germline CDR1 is LGHDT and CDR2 YNNKEL (reference sequence). The CDR3 spans 16 residues. The CDR3 nucleotides read TGTGCCAGCAGCCATCGAGGACAGGGGCTTTTGAAAAAACTGTTTTTT. It is translated as CASSHRGQGLLKKLFF. The entire variable domain, with the rest obtained from reference TRBV3-1 and TRBJ1-4, is as follows: DTAVSQTPKYLVTQMGNDKSIKCEQNLGHDTMYWYKQDSKKFLKIMFSYNNKELIINETVPNRFSPKSPDKAHLNLHINSLELGDSAVYFCASSHRGQGLLKKLFFGSGTQLSVL.

The chain is built from TRBV29-1 and TRBJ1-5; a weak D match, TRBD1 (5 bases). With 4 bases removed from V and 7 bases from J, the gap between germline ends came to 14 bases. This CDR3 has 13 residues. Germline V gene lookup returns CDR1 SQVTM and CDR2 ANQGSEA. DNA of the CDR3: TGCAGCGTTGCATGGGGCCTTGGGCAGCCCCAGCATTTT. Translating it yields CSVAWGLGQPQHF.

This clonotype has more than one count but fewer than ten. The rearrangement joins TRBV7-8 to TRBJ1-1; 7 bases align to TRBD1. The CDR3 is 14 amino acids. The V segment lost 3 bases and the J segment 0 bases; nucleotides outside the gene matches: 1. Germline V lookup: CDR1 SGHVS, CDR2 FQNEAQ. CDR3 in amino acids: CASSFDRVNTEAFF. CDR3 nucleotides: TGTGCCAGCAGCTTCGACAGGGTGAACACTGAAGCTTTCTTT.

This clonotype came up many times. This rearrangement joins TRBV6-2 or TRBV6-3 to TRBJ2-7; the match to TRBD2 covers 8 bases. V lost 2 bases, J lost 3 bases, and 6 bases stayed unmatched. Germline V CDR1 and CDR2: MNHEY, SVGEGT. The CDR3 is 15 residues long. The DNA of the CDR3 is TGTGCCAGCAGTTACATCGGGACTAGTGGCTACGAGCAGTACTTC. It translates to CASSYIGTSGYEQYF.

This clonotype was counted ten times or more. The rearrangement links TRBV4-2 to TRBJ2-1; 8 positions agree with TRBD2. This CDR3 is built from 16 residues. V was clipped by 1 base and J by 2 bases; unmatched bases: 4. Germline V gene lookup returns CDR1 LGHNA and CDR2 YNFKEQ. The CDR3 nucleotides read TGTGCCAGCAGCCAAGGTCGGCGGGGGGCCTACAATGAGCAGTTCTTC. Protein product: CASSQGRRGAYNEQFF.

The rearrangement links TRBV23-1 to TRBJ2-1, with TRBD2 matching over 8 bases. TRBV23-1 has ORF status, its function being uncertain. Germline trimming cut 3 bases from V and 8 bases from J; bases unmatched to any gene: 6. The CDR3 has 14 amino acids. DNA for the CDR3: TGCGCCAGCAGTCAGCCCGGGAGGGTCGATGAGCAGTTCTTC. Protein: CASSQPGRVDEQFF.

At least ten counts were recorded for this clonotype. The V and J genes are TRBV20-1 and TRBJ2-6, with 9 bases identical to TRBD1. The germline CDR1 and CDR2 sequences are DFQATT and SNEGSKA (reference sequence). CDR3 size: 18 residues. Germline trimming cut 1 base from V and 6 bases from J; bases unmatched to any gene: 13. The CDR3, as DNA: TGCAGTGCTAGAGCCGCCGGGACAGGGCTAATCGCGGCCAACGTCCTGACTTTC. Its protein product is CSARAAGTGLIAANVLTF.

This clonotype was seen many times. V usage is TRBV30 and J usage is TRBJ2-1; tentatively, D is TRBD1 (6 bases). Trimming pared 3 bases from V and 10 bases from J, leaving 19 bases between. CDR1 and CDR2 from the germline V gene are GTSNPN and SVGIG (reference sequence). CDR3 length: 14 residues. This CDR3 reads CAWRPRGPRREQFF. The CDR3 nucleotides are TGTGCCTGGAGACCCAGGGGCCCAAGGAGGGAGCAGTTCTTC.

The rearrangement links TRBV7-8 to TRBJ1-3, with D uncertain. The CDR3 has 13 amino acids. The germline V and J ends were trimmed by 5 bases and 2 bases, with 7 bases remaining between them. Germline CDR1 reads SGHVS; CDR2 reads FQNEAQ. The CDR3, as DNA: TGTGCCAGCAGCCCCCTCACTGGAAACACCATATATTTT. It codes for CASSPLTGNTIYF.

This clonotype was seen a few times. The chain carries TRBV7-8 and TRBJ1-2; 9 bases agree with TRBD1. The CDR3 is 13 amino acids. From germline, CDR1 is SGHVS and CDR2 FQNEAQ. Trimming removed 4 bases from V and 7 bases from J; junction bases left unmatched: 4. The CDR3 loop is CASSSDRGAGYTF. CDR3 coding DNA: TGTGCCAGCAGCTCGGACAGGGGTGCTGGCTACACCTTC.

This clonotype was observed at least ten times. The CDR3 loop reads CSARDQGGQPQHF. As DNA, the CDR3 is TGCAGTGCTAGGGATCAGGGAGGACAGCCCCAGCATTTT. This sequence joins TRBV20-1 and TRBJ1-5; possible D gene TRBD1, 5 bases. The CDR3 consists of 13 residues. With 3 bases removed from V and 7 bases from J, the gap between germline ends came to 13 bases. Germline lookup yields CDR1 DFQATT and CDR2 SNEGSKA (reference sequence).

This clonotype was seen ten or more times. V usage is TRBV4-1 and J usage is TRBJ1-5; no reliable D call. CDR3 length: 17 residues. The germline CDR1 and CDR2 sequences are MGHRA and YSYEKL. The V and J ends lost 0 bases and 3 bases respectively, with 15 bases between them. CDR3 nucleotides: TGCGCCAGCAGCCAAGAGCGGTTCCGGAATTCCAATCAGCCCCAGCATTTT. Translating it yields CASSQERFRNSNQPQHF.